The present entry profiles one T cell receptor beta chain with its context. What it binds is unknown. The CDR3 totals 13 residues. V lost 4 bases and J 8 bases, leaving 12 bases between the germline ends. CDR1 is SGHTA, CDR2 FQGNSA, per germline. Profiling relied on immunoSEQ multiplex PCR, and the TCRdb table lists in-frame clones only, not all of them. The table records about 92,000 clones, almost 90% of them present only once. The sample belongs to a study of T cell responses to AZD1222 COVID-19 vaccine. Study-level findings and limits: Among the donors, most were white British and more were female, and clonal diversity was possibly underestimated. Only six AZD1222 recipients tested seropositive at baseline. None of the repertoires were sampled until the peak T cell response had passed. A reported finding is that nearly half of spike-specific TCRs target unmutated variant regions.

The source material was peripheral blood, sampled on day 0 of AZD1222 vaccination. The sequence came from an adult in good health. The genes are TRBV7-2 and TRBJ1-3; no reliable D call. CDR3 amino acids: CASSYFLWDTIYF. The CDR3 bases are TGTGCCAGCAGCTATTTCTTATGGGACACCATATATTTT. The full variable domain, with the rest looked up from reference TRBV7-2 and TRBJ1-3, is GAGVSQSPSNKVTEKGKDVELRCDPISGHTALYWYRQSLGQGLEFLIYFQGNSAPDKSGLPSDRFSAERTGGSVSTLTIQRTQQEDSAVYLCASSYFLWDTIYFGEGSWLTVV.